The entry below gives a single T cell receptor (beta chain) sequence along with its context. No antigen is known for it. Researchers ran the PCR with 60 Vbeta and 13 Jbeta primers. Study processing details: Unique TCR beta chains numbered approximately 80 million in a later analysis, with around 10 million shared. Measured with immunoSEQ multiplex PCR; TCRdb has only the in-frame clones, and not every one. V and J calls and clone size are as listed in that table; D and trimming were resolved from the DNA. Here the sample spans 150,000 to 200,000 clones, over 75% being singletons. The V and J ends lost 5 bases and 2 bases respectively, with 12 bases between them. CDR1 is SGHAT and CDR2 is FQNNGV in the germline V gene. CDR3 length: 14 amino acids. The data were taken from a study of cytomegalovirus exposure and HLA in healthy donors. Study results and caveats: Altogether, 150 to 200 TCR beta chains were recorded as cytomegalovirus-associated. Excluded were some V segments that proved indistinguishable, including TRBV6-2 and TRBV6-3.

The chain has TRBV11-2 and TRBJ2-5, with D perhaps TRBD2 (5 bases). This receptor was obtained from a man younger than 35 in good health and CMV-seronegative. The sample was PBMCs. The CDR3 region is CASSRGDYQETQYF. In DNA, the CDR3 is TGTGCCAGCAGCCGGGGAGACTATCAAGAGACCCAGTACTTC.